This record concerns one T cell receptor beta chain sequence. One end of the junction fails to match germline, which may point to a read error. These data come from a study of tumor and adjacent non-tumor tissue in lung cancer. At the level of the study: On average, productive TCRbeta reads reached some 4.2 million per sample.

This sample's RNA came from whole unsorted tissue. The normal lung tissue was taken more than 3 cm from the tumor edge. TCRbeta libraries were built with three rounds of nested PCR, modified from ARM-PCR. In TCRdb, the multiplex PCR reads were re-called with MiXCR into one record per CDR3 protein. In the table there are some 80,000 distinct CDR3 sequences, less than 85% of which are singletons. Looked up from germline, CDR1 is MNHEY and CDR2 is SVGAGI. The CDR3 has 11 amino acids. This sequence originates from a man in his sixties or seventies with non-small cell lung cancer. Sequencing was carried out using distant non-tumor lung tissue. V usage is TRBV6-5 and J usage is TRBJ2-5, with D unclear. The CDR3 region has the DNA TGTGCCAGCAGTGATCAAGAGACCCAGTATTTC. It codes for CASSDQETQYF.